Each of the 4 T cell receptor beta chains below was sequenced from the same sample in a study of response to subunit inactivated influenza vaccine. TCRdb processed the RT-PCR reads anew with MiXCR; each CDR3 protein has one entry. The repertoire holds more than 700,000 distinct CDR3 sequences, with 21% as singletons. Sequencing used PBMCs from blood, obtained roughly 5 days after vaccination. The receptors derive from a man aged 45-65 years who received an inactivated influenza vaccine.

The V gene is TRBV5-5, the J gene TRBJ1-5; the match to TRBD1 covers 7 bases. This CDR3 has 16 amino acids. The germline V gene has CDR1 SGHKS and CDR2 YYEKEE (reference sequence). Unmatched junction bases numbered 9, after V lost 3 bases and J lost 3 bases. The CDR3 spells CASSSNDRVVNQPQHF. CDR3 sequence (DNA): TGTGCCAGCAGCTCGAACGACAGGGTTGTCAATCAGCCCCAGCATTTT.

J is TRBJ2-7 and V is TRBV3-1, with TRBD1 matching 10 bases. In germline, CDR1 is LGHDT, CDR2 YNNKEL (reference sequence). The CDR3 is 14 residues long. The trim removed 5 bases at V and 7 bases at J, leaving 8 bases unmatched. The CDR3 nucleotides are TGTGCCAGCAGCACACGACAGGGGGCGCGAGAGCAGTACTTC. Its translation is CASSTRQGAREQYF.

The sample holds a few counts of this clonotype. The chain joins TRBV7-2 to TRBJ1-1; D gene uncertain. CDR1 SGHTA and CDR2 FQGNSA come from the germline V gene. V shed 3 bases and J shed 0 bases, with 11 bases lying between them. This CDR3 region has 15 residues. The CDR3 bases are TGTGCCAGCAGCTTGCCGGGATTTATGAACACTGAAGCTTTCTTT. This codes for CASSLPGFMNTEAFF.

The chain is built from TRBV11-2 and TRBJ2-1; D remains ambiguous. The V gene's germline CDR1 is SGHAT and CDR2 FQNNGV. The V gene lost 7 bases and the J gene lost 7 bases, with 17 bases spanning the gap. The CDR3 has 14 amino acids. In DNA, the CDR3 is TGTGCCAGCATCGAAAGGGTTGGGTTGAATGAGCAGTTCTTC. Translating gives CASIERVGLNEQFF.